These 10 T cell receptor beta chains were sequenced from one sample in a study of CXCR3-negative and CXCR3-positive naive CD8 T cells. 5' RACE with UMI labels generated the TRB cDNA libraries. TCRdb reanalyzed the 5' RACE reads and collapses them to one entry per CDR3 protein, without DNA. The specimen's table records some 150,000 distinct CDR3 sequences. Study-wide results and limits: Relative to CXCR3-negative naive cells, CXCR3-positive naive cells had more hydrophobic TRB CDR3s.

These receptors have no known antigen. The sample was naive CXCR3+ CD8+ T cells from blood. Documented subset: CD45RO-CCR7+CD27+CD95- naive CD8+ T cells expressing CXCR3 (TNR3+). All receptors come from a human donor in good health. Some clones in this sample may be carry-over from other donors' samples.

This chain connects TRBV28 to TRBJ1-1. The CDR3 extends over 12 amino acids. Looked up from germline, CDR1 is MDHEN and CDR2 is SYDVKM. This CDR3 reads CASRTVTIEAFF.

This chain joins TRBV20-1 and TRBJ1-2. The germline V gene encodes CDR1 DFQATT and CDR2 SNEGSKA (reference sequence). The CDR3 has 12 residues. CDR3 in amino acids: CSANGEDYGYTF.

The chain uses TRBV6-5 and TRBJ2-1; there is no DNA to check the TCRdb D call of TRBD1. CDR3 length: 17 residues. Germline assignment: CDR1 MNHEY and CDR2 SVGAGI. CDR3 amino acids: CASSPTPGRVFGNEQFF.

V usage is TRBV9 and J usage is TRBJ2-1; TCRdb returns TRBD1, unconfirmable since there is no DNA. Germline V gene data show CDR1 as SGDLS and CDR2 as YYNGEE. The CDR3 spans 14 residues. The CDR3 loop is CASSVGQGYNEQFF.

J is TRBJ2-2 and V is TRBV6-1; there is no DNA to check the TCRdb D call of TRBD2. CDR1 and CDR2 (germline): MNHNS, SASEGT. The CDR3 runs 16 residues. Here the CDR3 reads CASSTLAGGDTGELFF.

This rearrangement joins TRBV28 to TRBJ2-7; the TCRdb D gene call, TRBD1, has no DNA to confirm it. The V gene's germline CDR1 is MDHEN and CDR2 SYDVKM. The CDR3 loop spans 14 amino acids. CDR3 sequence reads: CASDSGTATYEQYF. Full variable domain (remainder filled in from reference TRBV28 and TRBJ2-7): DVKVTQSSRYLVKRTGEKVFLECVQDMDHENMFWYRQDPGLGLRLIYFSYDVKMKEKGDIPEGYSVSREKKERFSLILESASTNQTSMYLCASDSGTATYEQYFGPGTRLTVT.

This chain connects TRBV29-1 to TRBJ2-7; TCRdb lists TRBD1, though no DNA is available to test this call. This CDR3 region has 13 residues. Germline V lookup: CDR1 SQVTM, CDR2 ANQGSEA. CDR3 sequence reads: CSVSGTARDEQYF.

This chain joins TRBV2 and TRBJ2-1. The CDR3 runs 14 residues. The V gene's germline CDR1 is SNHLY and CDR2 FYNNEI. CDR3 loop: CASSEHPEANEQFF. Variable domain in full (rest from reference TRBV2 and TRBJ2-1): EPEVTQTPSHQVTQMGQEVILRCVPISNHLYFYWYRQILGQKVEFLVSFYNNEISEKSEIFDDQFSVERPDGSNFTLKIRSTKLEDSAMYFCASSEHPEANEQFFGPGTRLTVL.

The chain joins TRBV5-6 to TRBJ2-1. Germline V gene lookup returns CDR1 SGHDT and CDR2 YYEEEE. The CDR3 extends over 14 amino acids. CDR3: CASSLEVNPNEQFF.

The chain employs TRBV20-1 and TRBJ2-7; the TCRdb D gene call, TRBD2, has no DNA to confirm it. This CDR3 is built from 13 residues. Germline lookup yields CDR1 DFQATT and CDR2 SNEGSKA (reference sequence). CDR3 region: CSANRDWSYEQYF.